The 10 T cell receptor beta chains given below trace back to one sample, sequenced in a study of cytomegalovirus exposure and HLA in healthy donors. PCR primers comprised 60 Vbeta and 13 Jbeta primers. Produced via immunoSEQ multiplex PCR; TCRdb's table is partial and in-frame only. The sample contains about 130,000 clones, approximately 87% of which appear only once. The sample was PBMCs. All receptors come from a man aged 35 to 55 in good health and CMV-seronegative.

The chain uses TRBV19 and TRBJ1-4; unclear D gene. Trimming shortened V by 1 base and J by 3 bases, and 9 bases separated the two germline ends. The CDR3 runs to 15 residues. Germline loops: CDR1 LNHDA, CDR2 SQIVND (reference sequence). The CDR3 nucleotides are TGTGCCAGTAGTATAGGCGGAACGGCTAATGAAAAACTGTTTTTT. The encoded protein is CASSIGGTANEKLFF.

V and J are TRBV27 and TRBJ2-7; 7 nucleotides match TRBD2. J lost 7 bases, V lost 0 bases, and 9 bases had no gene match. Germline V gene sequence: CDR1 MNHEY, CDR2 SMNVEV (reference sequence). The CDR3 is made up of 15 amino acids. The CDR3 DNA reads TGTGCCAGCAGTTTATCCGGCGGCACCGGGGGGGAGCAGTACTTC. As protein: CASSLSGGTGGEQYF.

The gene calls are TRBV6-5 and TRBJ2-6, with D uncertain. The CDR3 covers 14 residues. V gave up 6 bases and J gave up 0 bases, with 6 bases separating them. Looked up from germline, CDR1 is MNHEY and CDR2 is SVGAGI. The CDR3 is CASRSRSGANVLTF. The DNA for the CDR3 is TGTGCCAGCAGGTCCCGCTCTGGGGCCAACGTCCTGACTTTC.

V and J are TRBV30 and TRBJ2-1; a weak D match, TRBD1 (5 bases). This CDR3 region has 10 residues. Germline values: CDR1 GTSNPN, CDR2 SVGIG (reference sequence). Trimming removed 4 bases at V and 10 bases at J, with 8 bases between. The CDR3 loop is CAWKQEEQFF. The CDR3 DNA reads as TGTGCCTGGAAACAGGAAGAGCAGTTCTTC.

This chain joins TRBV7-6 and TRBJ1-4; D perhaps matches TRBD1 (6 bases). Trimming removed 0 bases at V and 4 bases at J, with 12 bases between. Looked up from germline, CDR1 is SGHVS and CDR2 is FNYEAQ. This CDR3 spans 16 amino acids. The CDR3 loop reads CASSLARGGDNEKLFF. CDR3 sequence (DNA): TGTGCCAGCAGCTTAGCGCGGGGGGGCGATAATGAAAAACTGTTTTTT. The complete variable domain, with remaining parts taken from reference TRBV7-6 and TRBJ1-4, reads GAGVSQSPRYKVTKRGQDVALRCDPISGHVSLYWYRQALGQGPEFLTYFNYEAQQDKSGLPNDRFSAERPEGSISTLTIQRTEQRDSAMYRCASSLARGGDNEKLFFGSGTQLSVL.

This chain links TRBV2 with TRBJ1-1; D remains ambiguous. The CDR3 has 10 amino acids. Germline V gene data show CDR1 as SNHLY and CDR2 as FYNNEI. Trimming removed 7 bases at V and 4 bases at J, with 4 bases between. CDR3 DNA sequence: TGTGCCAGCACGGGCACTGAAGCTTTCTTT. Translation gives CASTGTEAFF.

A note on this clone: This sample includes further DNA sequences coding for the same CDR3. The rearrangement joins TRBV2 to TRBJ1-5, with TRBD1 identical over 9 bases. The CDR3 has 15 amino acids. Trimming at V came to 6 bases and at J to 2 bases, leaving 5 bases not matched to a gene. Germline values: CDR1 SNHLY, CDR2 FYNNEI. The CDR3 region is CASSTDRGGNQPQHF. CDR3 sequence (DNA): TGTGCCAGCAGCACGGACAGGGGAGGCAATCAGCCCCAGCATTTT.

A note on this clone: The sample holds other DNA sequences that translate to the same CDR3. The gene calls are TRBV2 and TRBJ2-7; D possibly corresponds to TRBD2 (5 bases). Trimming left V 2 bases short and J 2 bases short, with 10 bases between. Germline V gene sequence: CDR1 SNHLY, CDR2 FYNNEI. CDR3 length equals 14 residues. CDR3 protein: CASSERERTYEQYF. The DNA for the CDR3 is TGTGCCAGCAGTGAAAGGGAGAGGACCTACGAGCAGTACTTC.

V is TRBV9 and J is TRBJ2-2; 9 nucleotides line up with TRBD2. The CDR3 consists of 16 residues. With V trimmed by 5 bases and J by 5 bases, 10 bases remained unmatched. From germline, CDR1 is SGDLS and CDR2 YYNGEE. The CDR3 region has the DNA TGTGCCAGCAGGCCAGGGGCGGGGGGGCGTACCGGGGAGCTGTTTTTT. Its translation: CASRPGAGGRTGELFF. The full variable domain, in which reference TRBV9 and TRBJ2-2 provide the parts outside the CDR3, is DSGVTQTPKHLITATGQRVTLRCSPRSGDLSVYWYQQSLDQGLQFLIQYYNGEERAKGNILERFSAQQFPDLHSELNLSSLELGDSALYFCASRPGAGGRTGELFFGEGSRLTVL.

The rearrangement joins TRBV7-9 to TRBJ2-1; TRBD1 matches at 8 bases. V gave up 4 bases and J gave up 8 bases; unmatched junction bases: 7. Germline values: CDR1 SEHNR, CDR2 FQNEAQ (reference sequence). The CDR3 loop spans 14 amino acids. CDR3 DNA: TGTGCCAGCAGCTCCCGACAGGGGCTGGATGAGCAGTTCTTC. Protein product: CASSSRQGLDEQFF.